These 26 T cell receptor beta chains were sequenced from one sample in a study of a mutant IDH1 vaccine in newly diagnosed glioma. This table comes from immunoSEQ multiplex PCR, and its TCRdb copy is limited to in-frame clones, with some not included. The data show about 32,000 clones, with approximately 78% seen just once and almost 25% held by the top ten. No cognate antigen is known for these TCRs. Regarding time point: week 11, during vaccination. Every vaccine dose comprised 300 ug of mutant IDH1 20-mer peptide plus topical imiquimod. The sequenced sample was PBMCs, obtained from a glioma patient whose treatment included an IDH1 peptide vaccine. These receptors were taken from a man aged 30 to 45 with glioma.

The chain is built from TRBV2 and TRBJ2-5; D uncertain. Germline CDR1 and CDR2: SNHLY and FYNNEI. Trimming left V 8 bases short and J 5 bases short, with 6 bases between. CDR3 length: 10 amino acids. CDR3 sequence (DNA): TGTGCCAGCGCCCTTGAGACCCAGTACTTC. Its translation is CASALETQYF. The full variable domain, with the rest looked up from reference TRBV2 and TRBJ2-5, is EPEVTQTPSHQVTQMGQEVILRCVPISNHLYFYWYRQILGQKVEFLVSFYNNEISEKSEIFDDQFSVERPDGSNFTLKIRSTKLEDSAMYFCASALETQYFGPGTRLLVL.

The CDR3 DNA reads TGCAGTGCCAGCCACAGGGAAGAAGCTTTCTTT. Residues: CSASHREEAFF. The V call is TRBV20-1, the J call TRBJ1-1, with a possible D match to TRBD1 (6 bases). Per the germline V gene, CDR1 is DFQATT and CDR2 is SNEGSKA (reference sequence). V was trimmed by 6 bases and J by 8 bases, leaving 13 bases between them. The CDR3 runs 11 residues.

The rearrangement links TRBV5-6 to TRBJ1-1; 8 bases fit TRBD1. V was clipped by 0 bases and J by 5 bases; unmatched bases: 6. The CDR3 sequence is 15 residues long. Germline V lookup: CDR1 SGHDT, CDR2 YYEEEE. This CDR3 reads CASSLADRGLTEAFF. DNA of the CDR3: TGTGCCAGCAGCTTGGCCGACAGGGGTCTAACTGAAGCTTTCTTT. Using reference TRBV5-6 and TRBJ1-1 for the parts outside the CDR3, the full variable domain is DAGVTQSPTHLIKTRGQQVTLRCSPKSGHDTVSWYQQALGQGPQFIFQYYEEEERQRGNFPDRFSGHQFPNYSSELNVNALLLGDSALYLCASSLADRGLTEAFFGQGTRLTVV.

The CDR3 is CAWKGAANYGYTF. CDR3 nucleotide sequence: TGTGCCTGGAAGGGAGCAGCTAACTATGGCTACACCTTC. The chain links TRBV30 to TRBJ1-2; no firm D call. V lost 4 bases and J lost 0, with 9 bases in between. The CDR3 runs to 13 residues. The germline gives CDR1 GTSNPN, CDR2 SVGIG (reference sequence).

V and J are TRBV19 and TRBJ1-2; perhaps TRBD1 as D (5 bases). In germline, CDR1 is LNHDA, CDR2 SQIVND (reference sequence). The CDR3 is 14 amino acids. The V end was cut by 4 bases, the J end by 3 bases, with 12 bases between. CDR3: CASSNPTVDYGYTF. CDR3 DNA sequence: TGTGCCAGTAGTAACCCGACAGTGGACTATGGCTACACCTTC.

The chain recombines TRBV19 with TRBJ2-2, with a weak D call TRBD1 (5 bases). Germline CDR1 is LNHDA and CDR2 is SQIVND (reference sequence). V was cut by 1 base and J by 3 bases, with 9 bases left in between. The CDR3 consists of 15 residues. CDR3: CASSIGGSHTGELFF. The CDR3 nucleotides are TGTGCCAGTAGTATAGGGGGCAGTCACACCGGGGAGCTGTTTTTT.

V and J are TRBV30 and TRBJ2-5; TRBD1 or TRBD2 may be the D gene (5 bases each). CDR1 is GTSNPN and CDR2 is SVGIG in the germline V gene (reference sequence). The CDR3 contains 12 residues. V shed 5 bases and J shed 13 bases, with 20 bases lying between them. CDR3 sequence reads: CAWGDARRAPYF. CDR3 bases: TGTGCCTGGGGGGACGCGCGCCGAGCCCCGTACTTC.

The chain links TRBV19 to TRBJ2-7, with 8 positions matching TRBD1. Per the germline V gene, CDR1 is LNHDA and CDR2 is SQIVND (reference sequence). V dropped 8 bases and J dropped 4; count of bases not matched to a gene: 10. The CDR3 extends over 14 amino acids. This CDR3 is CASASGTGGYEQYF. The DNA for the CDR3 is TGTGCCAGTGCCTCCGGCACAGGGGGGTACGAGCAGTACTTC.

The J gene is TRBJ1-1, the V gene TRBV4-1; D is undetermined. Germline V gene data show CDR1 as MGHRA and CDR2 as YSYEKL. CDR3 length: 15 amino acids. Trimming took 0 bases from V and 1 from J, leaving 9 bases between them. The CDR3 sequence: CASSQDSVTNTEAFF. DNA of the CDR3: TGCGCCAGCAGCCAAGATTCGGTGACGAACACTGAAGCTTTCTTT.

The rearrangement uses TRBV5-6 and TRBJ2-1; D perhaps matches TRBD1 (6 bases). Trimming took 2 bases from V and 3 from J, leaving 12 bases between them. Germline lookup yields CDR1 SGHDT and CDR2 YYEEEE. CDR3 length equals 15 residues. The CDR3 coding sequence is TGTGCCAGCAGCTTTATCAGGGGTTTCTACAATGAGCAGTTCTTC. Translating it yields CASSFIRGFYNEQFF. Full variable domain (remainder filled in from reference TRBV5-6 and TRBJ2-1): DAGVTQSPTHLIKTRGQQVTLRCSPKSGHDTVSWYQQALGQGPQFIFQYYEEEERQRGNFPDRFSGHQFPNYSSELNVNALLLGDSALYLCASSFIRGFYNEQFFGPGTRLTVL.

This chain links TRBV7-2 with TRBJ1-5; D is ambiguous. The CDR3 extends over 14 amino acids. The germline CDR1 and CDR2 sequences are SGHTA and FQGNSA. The V end was cut by 5 bases, the J end by 4 bases, with 12 bases between. The CDR3 DNA follows: TGTGCCAGCAGCCTAGACATGTGGAATCAGCCCCAGCATTTT. This codes for CASSLDMWNQPQHF.

This chain connects TRBV5-1 to TRBJ1-1, with D uncertain. Per germline, CDR1 SGHRS and CDR2 YFSETQ. The CDR3 extends over 16 amino acids. Trimming pared 4 bases from V and 1 base from J, leaving 17 bases between. This CDR3 reads CASSPIRRTANTEAFF. In DNA form, the CDR3 reads TGCGCCAGCAGCCCCATCCGTCGGACGGCGAACACTGAAGCTTTCTTT.

This rearrangement joins TRBV30 to TRBJ2-3, with D unclear. V shed 0 bases and J shed 4 bases, with 5 bases lying between them. This CDR3 has 12 amino acids. Germline CDR1 reads GTSNPN; CDR2 reads SVGIG (reference sequence). DNA for the CDR3: TGTGCCTGGAGTGTAGGTGCAGATACGCAGTATTTT. This encodes CAWSVGADTQYF.

The rearrangement uses TRBV30 and TRBJ2-7, with a tentative D call TRBD1 (6 bases). Germline CDR1 reads GTSNPN; CDR2 reads SVGIG (reference sequence). V lost 2 bases and J 5 bases, leaving 10 bases between the germline ends. The length of the CDR3 is 12 residues. In DNA, the CDR3 is TGTGCCTGGAGTATACAGGGACACGAGCAGTACTTC. Translating gives CAWSIQGHEQYF.

The gene calls are TRBV5-1 and TRBJ1-2; TRBD1 matches at 12 bases. The V and J ends lost 5 bases and 2 bases, in that order; junction bases with no gene match: 10. This CDR3 has 17 amino acids. Germline V gene sequence: CDR1 SGHRS, CDR2 YFSETQ. The CDR3 DNA follows: TGCGCCAGCAGATATGGGACAGGGGGCGCGCGGAACTATGGCTACACCTTC. Residues: CASRYGTGGARNYGYTF.

The chain recombines TRBV5-1 with TRBJ1-2, with a weak D call TRBD1 (5 bases). The CDR3 has 15 residues. V gave up 6 bases and J gave up 6 bases, with 21 bases separating them. Germline CDR1 reads SGHRS; CDR2 reads YFSETQ. CDR3 protein: CASKVTQTGLDGYTF. For the CDR3, the DNA is TGCGCCAGCAAAGTTACACAAACGGGACTTGATGGCTACACCTTC.

The genes are TRBV29-1 and TRBJ1-1; D is uncertain. Trimming cost V 4 bases and J 1 base, with 13 bases left between them. Germline-derived CDR1 and CDR2 are SQVTM and ANQGSEA. The CDR3 has 14 amino acids. CDR3 sequence reads: CSVGQAITNTEAFF. The CDR3 region has the DNA TGCAGCGTTGGCCAGGCCATAACGAACACTGAAGCTTTCTTT. Looking up the rest from reference TRBV29-1 and TRBJ1-1 gives the full variable domain: SAVISQKPSRDICQRGTSLTIQCQVDSQVTMMFWYRQQPGQSLTLIATANQGSEATYESGFVIDKFPISRPNLTFSTLTVSNMSPEDSSIYLCSVGQAITNTEAFFGQGTRLTVV.

This chain links TRBV10-3 with TRBJ1-5; TRBD1 matches 12 bases. The CDR3 is made up of 18 amino acids. The ends lost 9 bases at V and 5 bases at J; junction bases unmatched: 17. Looked up from germline, CDR1 is ENHRY and CDR2 is SYGVKD. The CDR3: CAIAQTGTGGPRYQPQHF. The CDR3 nucleotides read TGTGCCATAGCCCAAACCGGGACAGGGGGCCCTCGGTATCAGCCCCAGCATTTT.

The rearrangement uses TRBV19 and TRBJ1-2; a possible D gene is TRBD1 (6 bases). Per the germline V gene, CDR1 is LNHDA and CDR2 is SQIVND (reference sequence). The CDR3 contains 16 residues. V shed 4 bases and J shed 5 bases, with 20 bases lying between them. CDR3 in amino acids: CASSRGARNSQYGYTF. The CDR3 nucleotides are TGTGCCAGTAGTAGGGGGGCCAGAAACAGCCAGTATGGCTACACCTTC.

The rearrangement joins TRBV5-5 to TRBJ2-5; 9 bases align to TRBD1. This CDR3 region has 16 residues. Per the germline V gene, CDR1 is SGHKS and CDR2 is YYEKEE (reference sequence). Losses at the gene ends were 4 bases for V and 4 bases for J; bases not matched to a gene: 11. In nucleotides, the CDR3 is TGTGCCAGCAGCACCTTCGACAGGGGGGATGGAGAGACCCAGTACTTC. It encodes CASSTFDRGDGETQYF.

The rearrangement links TRBV10-3 to TRBJ1-2, with a tentative D call TRBD1 (5 bases). The V gene lost 10 bases and the J gene lost 2 bases, with 11 bases spanning the gap. This CDR3 comprises 12 residues. Germline V lookup: CDR1 ENHRY, CDR2 SYGVKD. In DNA form, the CDR3 reads TGTGCCACCAATGACAGAAACTATGGCTACACCTTC. It translates to CATNDRNYGYTF.

This clone was recorded once. This chain's CDR3 is CSALRINTQYF. The CDR3 DNA reads as TGCAGTGCTCTCCGGATAAATACGCAGTATTTT. The chain joins TRBV20-1 to TRBJ2-3; D is undetermined. Germline loops: CDR1 DFQATT, CDR2 SNEGSKA (reference sequence). Trimming shortened V by 5 bases and J by 7 bases, and 10 bases separated the two germline ends. The CDR3 runs 11 residues.

This chain's CDR3 is CASSYQEYTEAFF. CDR3 DNA sequence: TGTGCCAGCAGTTACCAGGAGTACACTGAAGCTTTCTTT. The chain links TRBV6-5 to TRBJ1-1; D is uncertain. The germline gives CDR1 MNHEY, CDR2 SVGAGI. The V end was cut by 2 bases, the J end by 3 bases, with 7 bases between. This CDR3 spans 13 amino acids.

This chain connects TRBV9 to TRBJ1-3; the D gene is possibly TRBD1 (5 bases). The CDR3 runs to 15 residues. V lost 0 bases to trimming and J lost 1 base, with 8 bases between them. Germline lookup yields CDR1 SGDLS and CDR2 YYNGEE. CDR3 residues: CASSVGSGSGNTIYF. Here the CDR3 DNA reads TGTGCCAGCAGCGTAGGGTCAGGGTCTGGAAACACCATATATTTT.

The chain has TRBV5-1 and TRBJ2-3; 7 nucleotides line up with TRBD1. The CDR3 is made up of 14 amino acids. Germline values: CDR1 SGHRS, CDR2 YFSETQ. V shed 0 bases, J shed 6 bases, and the junction held 4 bases outside the gene matches. The chain's CDR3 is CASSLEGASDTQYF. For the CDR3, the DNA is TGCGCCAGCAGCTTGGAGGGGGCTTCTGATACGCAGTATTTT.

This rearrangement joins TRBV7-3 to TRBJ2-5; D tentatively reads TRBD1 or TRBD2 (5 bases each). V lost 5 bases and J 4 bases, leaving 14 bases between the germline ends. This CDR3 region has 14 residues. Germline V gene lookup returns CDR1 SGHTA and CDR2 FQGTGA. The chain's CDR3 is CASSIGDGAETQYF. Here the CDR3 DNA reads TGTGCCAGCAGCATAGGGGACGGTGCAGAGACCCAGTACTTC.